These T cell receptor beta chains were read from a single sample in a study of blood T cell repertoires in COVID-19. Sequenced by immunoSEQ multiplex PCR; TCRdb stores in-frame clones only, minus some. Among over 100,000 clones, about 88% were seen once, and the ten largest hold about 1.3%. Material: peripheral blood. The source of these receptors is a man between 35 and 55 years old with acute or convalescent COVID-19. Each CDR3 is given with its conserved first and last residue. The D gene is left open where the match is weak.

J	V	D	CDR3	DNA
TRBJ1-1	TRBV18	-	CASSPRMSGTEAFF	TGTGCCAGCTCACCAAGGATGTCGGGCACTGAAGCTTTCTTT
TRBJ2-1	TRBV12-1	-	CASSFRAGGRSGFF	TGTGCCAGCAGCTTTCGGGCAGGGGGCCGGAGTGGGTTCTTC
TRBJ2-1	TRBV7-3	-	CASSSSGSPPNEQFF	TGTGCCAGCAGCTCCTCCGGGTCCCCTCCCAATGAGCAGTTCTTC
TRBJ2-2	TRBV5-4	TRBD1	CASSSRQGAIGELFF	TGTGCCAGCAGCTCGAGACAGGGGGCTATCGGGGAGCTGTTTTTT
TRBJ2-2	TRBV4-1	-	CASSQGQFNTGELFF	TGCGCCAGCAGCCAAGGGCAGTTCAACACCGGGGAGCTGTTTTTT
TRBJ2-5	TRBV29-1	-	CSATPGLFGETQYF	TGCAGCGCCACCCCGGGACTGTTCGGAGAGACCCAGTACTTC
TRBJ2-3	TRBV7-3	-	CASSLGPSTDTQYF	TGTGCCAGCAGCTTAGGGCCTAGCACAGATACGCAGTATTTT
TRBJ1-6	TRBV28	-	CASRPARRYSPLHF	TGTGCCAGCAGACCTGCCAGGAGGTATTCACCCCTCCACTTT
TRBJ2-5	TRBV7-2	-	CASSLAQQETQYF	TGTGCCAGCAGCTTAGCACAGCAAGAGACCCAGTACTTC
TRBJ2-2	TRBV3-1/TRBV3-2	-	CASSRESRGTGELFF	TGTGCCAGCAGTCGGGAGTCCCGGGGCACCGGGGAGCTGTTTTTT
TRBJ1-3	TRBV12-5	-	CASGVGVQGNTIYF	TGTGCTAGTGGGGTGGGAGTTCAAGGAAACACCATATATTTT
TRBJ1-1	TRBV14	TRBD1	CASSHFSGGYDTEAFF	TGTGCCAGCAGCCACTTCTCAGGGGGCTACGACACTGAAGCTTTCTTT
TRBJ2-3	TRBV15	TRBD1	CATSRLRGQGGLGTQYF	TGTGCCACCAGCAGACTTAGGGGACAGGGGGGTTTAGGTACGCAGTATTTT